A single sample is the source of the 27 T cell receptor beta chains below, sequenced in a study of early T cells in non-severe SARS-CoV-2 infection. In TCRdb, the 5' RACE reads were re-called with MiXCR into one record per CDR3 protein. The table has 75,000 to 100,000 distinct CDR3 sequences, around 14% seen once. Sequenced material: whole blood. Source of these receptors: an adult who was a healthcare worker with PCR-confirmed SARS-CoV-2 infection or an uninfected control (not recorded which).

This clonotype appeared a few times. The J gene is TRBJ1-1, the V gene TRBV20-1; D gene unclear. CDR3 length: 12 amino acids. Germline CDR1 and CDR2: DFQATT and SNEGSKA (reference sequence). The V and J ends lost 8 bases and 7 bases respectively, with 17 bases between them. The CDR3 loop is CSSWTAAFEAFF. CDR3 in DNA: TGCAGTTCGTGGACCGCAGCCTTTGAAGCTTTCTTT.

V gene TRBV6-6 combines with J gene TRBJ1-3; D is undetermined. This CDR3 is 16 amino acids long. The germline V gene has CDR1 MNHNY and CDR2 SVGAGI (reference sequence). V dropped 1 base and J dropped 1 base, with 11 bases sitting between them. The CDR3: CASSYFDSGSGNTIYF. For the CDR3, the DNA is TGTGCCAGCAGTTACTTCGACTCGGGGTCTGGAAACACCATATATTTT.

The chain uses TRBV6-1 and TRBJ2-5; no reliable D call. The CDR3 has 13 residues. The ends were cut back, 4 bases at V and 1 base at J, with 7 bases in the middle. Germline V gene lookup returns CDR1 MNHNS and CDR2 SASEGT. CDR3 DNA: TGTGCCAGCAGTGTGAACGGCCAAGAGACCCAGTACTTC. Its translation: CASSVNGQETQYF.

The chain recombines TRBV13 with TRBJ2-5; TRBD2 might be the D (5 bases). V shed 0 bases and J shed 1 base, with 6 bases lying between them. Germline CDR1 is PRHDT and CDR2 is FYEKMQ (reference sequence). The CDR3 has 14 amino acids. The CDR3 here is CASSLGDFQETQYF. CDR3 bases: TGTGCCAGCAGCTTAGGGGACTTCCAAGAGACCCAGTACTTC. Complete variable domain (other parts from reference TRBV13 and TRBJ2-5): AAGVIQSPRHLIKEKRETATLKCYPIPRHDTVYWYQQGPGQDPQFLISFYEKMQSDKGSIPDRFSAQQFSDYHSELNMSSLELGDSALYFCASSLGDFQETQYFGPGTRLLVL.

This clonotype was detected once. One end of the junction is discordant with germline, which a read error may explain. This chain uses TRBV28 with TRBJ1-3; maybe TRBD1 (6 bases). Germline CDR1 and CDR2: MDHEN and SYDVKM. This CDR3 region has 12 residues. CDR3 sequence: CASSFSRDKLLF. The CDR3 DNA is TGTGCCAGCAGTTTTAGCAGGGACAAGCTCCTATTT.

A few counts support this clonotype. In DNA form, the CDR3 reads TGCAGTGCTAGCCCGACTAGCGGGCTCCCTCAAGAGACCCAGTACTTC. It codes for CSASPTSGLPQETQYF. This sequence joins TRBV20-1 and TRBJ2-5, with TRBD2 matching 10 bases. Germline CDR1 and CDR2: DFQATT and SNEGSKA (reference sequence). J lost 2 bases, V lost 3 bases, and 9 bases had no gene match. This CDR3 contains 16 residues.

This clonotype was found a few times. The chain carries TRBV11-2 and TRBJ2-5; either TRBD1 or TRBD2 may supply D (5 bases each). CDR1 and CDR2 from the germline V gene are SGHAT and FQNNGV. The V end lost 5 bases, the J end lost 6 bases, and 13 bases lay between the germline ends. The CDR3 covers 13 residues. DNA for the CDR3: TGTGCCAGCAGCGATGGGACCGCGAAGACCCAGTACTTC. It encodes CASSDGTAKTQYF.

The chain uses TRBV4-3 and TRBJ2-1, with 9 nucleotides matching TRBD1. The CDR3 is 14 residues long. Germline trimming cut 4 bases from V and 8 bases from J; bases unmatched to any gene: 6. Per the germline V gene, CDR1 is LGHNA and CDR2 is YSLEER. The CDR3 loop reads CASSLGTGTDEQFF. CDR3 DNA sequence: TGCGCCAGCAGCCTCGGGACAGGGACGGATGAGCAGTTCTTC.

This clonotype has just a few counts. This chain connects TRBV28 to TRBJ2-4, with a tentative D call TRBD2 (5 bases). Trimming removed 6 bases from V and 0 bases from J, with 21 bases in between. The germline gives CDR1 MDHEN, CDR2 SYDVKM. The CDR3 extends over 18 amino acids. CDR3 sequence reads: CASRPPGMGGLAKNIQYF. The DNA of the CDR3 is TGTGCCAGCAGACCCCCGGGGATGGGCGGGCTAGCCAAAAACATTCAGTACTTC.

The chain links TRBV6-6 to TRBJ1-1; D is uncertain. CDR3 length equals 13 residues. Germline CDR1 is MNHNY and CDR2 is SVGAGI (reference sequence). The germline V and J ends were trimmed by 6 bases and 7 bases, with 15 bases remaining between them. CDR3 bases: TGTGCCAGCAGACCCCGGGAGGTCGGTGAAGCTTTCTTT. Translating gives CASRPREVGEAFF.

This clonotype appeared a few times. The chain joins TRBV25-1 to TRBJ1-5; the D gene is possibly TRBD1 (5 bases). The germline CDR1 and CDR2 sequences are MGHDK and SYGVNS. The germline V and J ends were trimmed by 2 bases and 5 bases, with 7 bases remaining between them. This CDR3 spans 13 amino acids. CDR3 nucleotide sequence: TGTGCCAGCAGTGAAGAGGGACATCAGCCCCAGCATTTT. The encoded protein is CASSEEGHQPQHF. The full variable domain, rest sourced from reference TRBV25-1 and TRBJ1-5, is EADIYQTPRYLVIGTGKKITLECSQTMGHDKMYWYQQDPGMELHLIHYSYGVNSTEKGDLSSESTVSRIRTEHFPLTLESARPSHTSQYLCASSEEGHQPQHFGDGTRLSIL.

The chain uses TRBV12-3 or TRBV12-4 and TRBJ2-7; D possibly corresponds to TRBD1 (6 bases). V was trimmed by 4 bases and J by 6 bases, leaving 10 bases between them. CDR3 length: 12 amino acids. Here the CDR3 DNA reads TGTGCCAGCAGTTGGGGGCCGGGCGAGCAGTACTTC. Translating gives CASSWGPGEQYF.

The V call is TRBV7-9, the J call TRBJ1-1; D is possibly TRBD1 (5 bases). Germline CDR1 reads SEHNR; CDR2 reads FQNEAQ (reference sequence). Trimming removed 1 base from V and 6 bases from J, with 9 bases in between. CDR3 length: 13 residues. The CDR3 region is CASSLVATAEAFF. The CDR3 DNA follows: TGTGCCAGCAGCTTAGTAGCGACAGCTGAAGCTTTCTTT.

There are many counts of this clonotype. The rearrangement uses TRBV6-9 and TRBJ2-7, with 9 bases aligning to TRBD1. The CDR3 is 14 residues long. Germline loops: CDR1 MNHGY, CDR2 SVAAGI. The CDR3 coding sequence is TGTGCATCCAAACAGGGGGCCAGGACCGACGAGCAGTACTTC. It is translated as CASKQGARTDEQYF.

The rearrangement joins TRBV6-6 to TRBJ2-3; D unclear. The CDR3 has 15 amino acids. Germline lookup yields CDR1 MNHNY and CDR2 SVGAGI (reference sequence). The germline V and J ends were trimmed by 3 bases and 2 bases, with 12 bases remaining between them. CDR3 sequence reads: CASSYLGSHTDTQYF. As DNA, the CDR3 is TGTGCCAGCAGTTATCTGGGCAGTCACACAGATACGCAGTATTTT.

This clonotype was recorded a few times. The chain carries TRBV11-2 and TRBJ2-2; 10 nucleotides align to TRBD2. The germline V gene encodes CDR1 SGHAT and CDR2 FQNNGV. The CDR3 runs to 16 residues. After removal of 5 bases from V and 3 bases from J, the junction contained 6 bases not matched to a gene. The CDR3 region has the DNA TGTGCCAGCAGCCCCTTAGCGGGAGGCGACACCGGGGAGCTGTTTTTT. It codes for CASSPLAGGDTGELFF.

The sample holds a few counts of this clonotype. The chain employs TRBV15 and TRBJ2-7, with 11 bases identical to TRBD1. This CDR3 has 13 amino acids. The V segment lost 3 bases and the J segment 6 bases; nucleotides outside the gene matches: 1. Germline V lookup: CDR1 LNHNV, CDR2 YYDKDF (reference sequence). CDR3 loop: CATSRGTGGEQYF. CDR3 bases: TGTGCCACCAGCAGGGGGACAGGGGGCGAGCAGTACTTC. The full variable domain, with the rest looked up from reference TRBV15 and TRBJ2-7, is DAMVIQNPRYQVTQFGKPVTLSCSQTLNHNVMYWYQQKSSQAPKLLFHYYDKDFNNEADTPDNFQSRRPNTSFCFLDIRSPGLGDTAMYLCATSRGTGGEQYFGPGTRLTVT.

This clonotype was picked up many times. At one end the junction does not follow the germline gene, possibly because of a read error. The V call is TRBV4-1, the J call TRBJ1-1; D may be TRBD1 (6 bases). The CDR3 covers 14 residues. CDR1 is MGHRA and CDR2 is YSYEKL in the germline V gene. The CDR3 loop reads CATKGEDLNAEAFF. The CDR3 coding sequence is TGCGCCACAAAGGGGGAGGATTTGAACGCTGAAGCTTTCTTT.

This clonotype was seen a handful of times. The CDR3 loop reads CASSQDRFLNTEAFF. CDR3 bases: TGCGCCAGCAGCCAAGACAGGTTTCTGAACACTGAAGCTTTCTTT. The chain couples TRBV4-3 to TRBJ1-1; D remains ambiguous. The CDR3 extends over 15 amino acids. CDR1 is LGHNA and CDR2 is YSLEER in the germline V gene. V lost 0 bases to trimming and J lost 0 bases, with 8 bases between them.

This clonotype was seen a handful of times. This chain connects TRBV9 to TRBJ2-1, with no clear D. Looked up from germline, CDR1 is SGDLS and CDR2 is YYNGEE. V lost 7 bases and J lost 8, with 10 bases in between. The CDR3 is 11 residues long. CDR3 coding DNA: TGTGCCAGCGGCTTGACGGATGAGCAGTTCTTC. As protein: CASGLTDEQFF.

This clonotype is a singleton in its sample. V usage is TRBV21-1 and J usage is TRBJ2-1; the table assigns TRBD1, which was not confirmed against the DNA. TRBV21-1 is recorded as a pseudogene. The CDR3 is made up of 15 amino acids. The CDR3 sequence is CASEISGGPYNEQFF. CDR3 DNA: TGTGCCAGCGAAATAAGCGGGGGCCCCTACAATGAGCAGTTCTTC.

This clonotype was picked up a small number of times. The V and J genes are TRBV28 and TRBJ2-2; D tentatively reads TRBD1 or TRBD2 (5 bases each). V was clipped by 6 bases and J by 1 base, with 12 bases between them. Germline CDR1 is MDHEN and CDR2 is SYDVKM. The CDR3 loop spans 15 amino acids. The CDR3 sequence: CASSSGTQNTGELFF. CDR3 sequence (DNA): TGTGCCAGCAGCTCCGGGACCCAGAACACCGGGGAGCTGTTTTTT.

This clonotype showed up just a few times. The chain uses TRBV10-3 and TRBJ2-7; the match to TRBD2 covers 8 bases. V gave up 10 bases and J gave up 3 bases; unmatched junction bases: 5. CDR3 length: 12 residues. In germline, CDR1 is ENHRY, CDR2 SYGVKD. The CDR3 sequence: CATRGGRYEQYF. The CDR3 DNA sequence: TGTGCCACCCGGGGGGGTCGCTACGAGCAGTACTTC.

This chain links TRBV7-3 with TRBJ2-5, with a tentative D call TRBD1 (6 bases). The germline CDR1 and CDR2 sequences are SGHTA and FQGTGA. This CDR3 is built from 13 residues. Trimming took 5 bases from V and 5 from J, leaving 12 bases between them. The CDR3 bases are TGTGCCAGCAGCCAGGGGCCTAGGGAGACCCAGTACTTC. It is translated as CASSQGPRETQYF.

This clonotype was found many times. The chain employs TRBV28 and TRBJ1-1; unclear D gene. This CDR3 region has 13 residues. The V and J ends lost 3 bases and 5 bases respectively, with 10 bases between them. CDR1 is MDHEN and CDR2 is SYDVKM in the germline V gene. The DNA of the CDR3 is TGTGCCAGCAGTTTTTCGGGGAATACTGAAGCTTTCTTT. Translation gives CASSFSGNTEAFF.

This rearrangement joins TRBV20-1 to TRBJ2-1, with 11 nucleotides matching TRBD2. The CDR3 is 14 residues long. In germline, CDR1 is DFQATT, CDR2 SNEGSKA (reference sequence). The V gene end was trimmed by 6 bases and the J gene end by 10 bases; junction bases not matched to a gene: 11. The CDR3 bases are TGCAGTGCCGCGGGAACTAGCGGGAGTGGAGAGCAGTTCTTC. Amino acids: CSAAGTSGSGEQFF.

This clonotype was detected a few times. This CDR3 is CASRGTSSSDLYF. The CDR3 nucleotides are TGTGCCAGCAGGGGGACTAGCAGCTCCGATTTGTATTTT. The chain employs TRBV9 and TRBJ2-3; TRBD2 matches at 9 bases. The CDR3 is 13 amino acids. Germline V gene lookup returns CDR1 SGDLS and CDR2 YYNGEE. V shed 5 bases, J shed 14 bases, and the junction held 12 bases outside the gene matches.